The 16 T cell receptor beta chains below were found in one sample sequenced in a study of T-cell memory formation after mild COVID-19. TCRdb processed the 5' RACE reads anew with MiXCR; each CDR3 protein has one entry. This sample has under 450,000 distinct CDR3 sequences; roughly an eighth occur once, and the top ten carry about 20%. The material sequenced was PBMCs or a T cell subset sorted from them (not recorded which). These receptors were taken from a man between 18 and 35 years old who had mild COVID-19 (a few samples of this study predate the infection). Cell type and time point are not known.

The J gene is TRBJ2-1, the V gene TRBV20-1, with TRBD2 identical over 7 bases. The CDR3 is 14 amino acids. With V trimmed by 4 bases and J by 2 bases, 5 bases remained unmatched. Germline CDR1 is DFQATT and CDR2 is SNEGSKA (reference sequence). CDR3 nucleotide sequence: TGCAGTGCTATCCGCGGGGGTACCTACAATGAGCAGTTCTTC. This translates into CSAIRGGTYNEQFF.

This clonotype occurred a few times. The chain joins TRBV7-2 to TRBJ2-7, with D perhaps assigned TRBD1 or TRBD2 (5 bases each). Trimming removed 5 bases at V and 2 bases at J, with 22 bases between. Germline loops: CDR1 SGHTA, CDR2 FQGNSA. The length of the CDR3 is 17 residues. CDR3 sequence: CASSIRGAGDSTYEQYV. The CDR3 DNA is TGTGCCAGCAGCATCCGAGGGGCGGGCGACAGTACCTACGAGCAGTACGTC.

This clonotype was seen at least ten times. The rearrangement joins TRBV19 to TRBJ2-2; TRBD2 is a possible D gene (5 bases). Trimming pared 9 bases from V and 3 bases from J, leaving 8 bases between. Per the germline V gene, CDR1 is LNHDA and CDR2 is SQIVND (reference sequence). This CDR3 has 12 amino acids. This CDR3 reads CASPGDTGELFF. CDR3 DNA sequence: TGTGCCAGCCCCGGGGACACCGGGGAGCTGTTTTTT.

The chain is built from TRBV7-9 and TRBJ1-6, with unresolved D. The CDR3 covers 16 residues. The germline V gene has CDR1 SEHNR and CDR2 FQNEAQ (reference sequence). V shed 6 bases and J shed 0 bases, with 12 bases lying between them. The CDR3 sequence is CASSYQESSYNSPLHF. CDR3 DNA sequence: TGTGCCAGCAGTTACCAGGAGAGCTCCTATAATTCACCCCTCCACTTT. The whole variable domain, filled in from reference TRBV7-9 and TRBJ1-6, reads DTGVSQNPRHKITKRGQNVTFRCDPISEHNRLYWYRQTLGQGPEFLTYFQNEAQLEKSRLLSDRFSAERPKGSFSTLEIQRTEQGDSAMYLCASSYQESSYNSPLHFGNGTRLTVT.

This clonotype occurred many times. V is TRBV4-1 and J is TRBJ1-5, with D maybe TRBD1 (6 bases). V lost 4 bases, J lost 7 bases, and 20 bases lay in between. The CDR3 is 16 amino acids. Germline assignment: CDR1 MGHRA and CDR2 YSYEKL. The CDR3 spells CASSLEIGTPRQPQHF. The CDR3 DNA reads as TGCGCCAGCAGCCTCGAAATCGGGACACCGCGCCAGCCCCAGCATTTT.

CDR3 sequence: CASSSRRGANYGYTF. CDR3 bases: TGTGCCAGCAGTTCTAGGCGGGGGGCAAACTATGGCTACACCTTC. V usage is TRBV12-3 or TRBV12-4 and J usage is TRBJ1-2; possibly TRBD1 for D (6 bases). The CDR3 totals 15 residues. Trimming shortened V by 4 bases and J by 2 bases, and 14 bases separated the two germline ends.

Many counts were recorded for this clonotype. The CDR3 DNA reads as TGTGCCAGCAGTTTATTCTCCGGGACTCCGGAATACAATGAGCAGTTCTTC. Protein: CASSLFSGTPEYNEQFF. The chain has TRBV27 and TRBJ2-1, with D possibly TRBD2 on 6 matching bases. V was cut by 1 base and J by 4 bases, with 17 bases left in between. Germline V CDR1 and CDR2: MNHEY, SMNVEV (reference sequence). The CDR3 has 17 residues.

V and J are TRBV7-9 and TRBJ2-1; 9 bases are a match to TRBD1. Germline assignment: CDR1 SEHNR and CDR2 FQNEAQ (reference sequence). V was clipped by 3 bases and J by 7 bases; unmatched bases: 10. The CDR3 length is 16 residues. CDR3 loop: CASSFSPGQGGNEQFF. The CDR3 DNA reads TGTGCCAGCAGCTTTTCCCCGGGACAGGGTGGAAATGAGCAGTTCTTC.

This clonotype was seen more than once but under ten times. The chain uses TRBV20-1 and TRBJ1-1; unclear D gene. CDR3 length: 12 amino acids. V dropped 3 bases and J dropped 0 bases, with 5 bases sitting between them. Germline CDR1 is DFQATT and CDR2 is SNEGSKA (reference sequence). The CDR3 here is CSASIVNTEAFF. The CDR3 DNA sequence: TGCAGTGCTAGCATCGTGAACACTGAAGCTTTCTTT.

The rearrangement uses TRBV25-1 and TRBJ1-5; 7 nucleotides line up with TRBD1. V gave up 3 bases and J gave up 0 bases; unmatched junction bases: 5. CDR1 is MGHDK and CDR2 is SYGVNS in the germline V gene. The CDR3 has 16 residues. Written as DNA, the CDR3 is TGTGCCAGCAGTGATGGGCGACAGGGTAGCAATCAGCCCCAGCATTTT. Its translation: CASSDGRQGSNQPQHF.

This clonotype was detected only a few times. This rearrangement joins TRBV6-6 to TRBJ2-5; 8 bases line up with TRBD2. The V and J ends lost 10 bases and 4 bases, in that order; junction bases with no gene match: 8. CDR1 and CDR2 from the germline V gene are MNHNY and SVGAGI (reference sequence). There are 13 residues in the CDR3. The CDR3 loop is CATQPTSGETQYF. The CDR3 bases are TGTGCCACCCAACCTACTAGCGGAGAGACCCAGTACTTC.

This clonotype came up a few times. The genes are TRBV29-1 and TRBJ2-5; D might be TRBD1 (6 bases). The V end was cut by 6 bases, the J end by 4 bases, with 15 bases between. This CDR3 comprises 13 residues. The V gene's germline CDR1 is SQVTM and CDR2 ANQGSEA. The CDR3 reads CSVTQGMGETQYF. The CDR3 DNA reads TGCAGCGTCACCCAGGGGATGGGAGAGACCCAGTACTTC.

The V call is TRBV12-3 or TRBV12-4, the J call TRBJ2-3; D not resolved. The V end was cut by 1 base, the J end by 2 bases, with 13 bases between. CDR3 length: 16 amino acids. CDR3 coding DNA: TGTGCCAGCAGTTTAGGACTTCAACCCTTCACAGATACGCAGTATTTT. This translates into CASSLGLQPFTDTQYF.

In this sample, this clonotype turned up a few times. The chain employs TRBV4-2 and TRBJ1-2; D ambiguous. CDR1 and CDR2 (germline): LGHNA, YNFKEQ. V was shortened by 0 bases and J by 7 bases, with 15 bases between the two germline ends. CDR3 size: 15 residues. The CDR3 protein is CASSQDRGGNRGYTF. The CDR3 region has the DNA TGTGCCAGCAGCCAAGATAGAGGAGGGAATCGTGGCTACACCTTC.

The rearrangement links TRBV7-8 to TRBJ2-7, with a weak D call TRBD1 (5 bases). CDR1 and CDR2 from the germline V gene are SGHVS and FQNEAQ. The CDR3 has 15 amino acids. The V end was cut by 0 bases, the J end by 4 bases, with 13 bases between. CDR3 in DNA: TGTGCCAGCAGCTTAGCGAGGCAGGGTCGGTACGAGCAGTACTTC. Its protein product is CASSLARQGRYEQYF.

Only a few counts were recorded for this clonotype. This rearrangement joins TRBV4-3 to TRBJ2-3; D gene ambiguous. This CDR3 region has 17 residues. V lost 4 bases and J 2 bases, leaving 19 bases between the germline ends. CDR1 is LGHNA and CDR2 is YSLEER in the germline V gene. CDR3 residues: CASSLHLDGLNTDTQYF. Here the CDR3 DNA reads TGCGCCAGCAGCCTTCACCTGGACGGTCTGAACACAGATACGCAGTATTTT.